These 23 T cell receptor beta chains originate from one sample sequenced in a study of blood T cell repertoires in COVID-19. The table came from immunoSEQ multiplex PCR; TCRdb's copy has only in-frame clones and leaves some out. The sample shows roughly 100,000 clones, 89% of them seen only once. The sample comprised peripheral blood. These receptors all come from an older woman with acute or convalescent COVID-19.

The chain combines TRBV14 with TRBJ2-2; D possibly corresponds to TRBD1 (6 bases). Germline CDR1 SGHDN, CDR2 FVKESK. V lost 5 bases and J 1 base, leaving 8 bases between the germline ends. CDR3 length: 14 residues. The CDR3 here is CASSIGGNTGELFF. CDR3 DNA: TGTGCCAGCAGCATAGGGGGGAACACCGGGGAGCTGTTTTTT.

This chain uses TRBV11-2 with TRBJ1-1, with D possibly TRBD1 on 5 matching bases. The germline V gene encodes CDR1 SGHAT and CDR2 FQNNGV. The CDR3 loop spans 13 amino acids. Trimming removed 1 base at V and 7 bases at J, with 10 bases between. The CDR3 sequence is CASSLGATGEAFF. The CDR3 DNA reads as TGTGCCAGCAGCTTAGGGGCCACAGGTGAAGCTTTCTTT.

The V gene is TRBV21-1, the J gene TRBJ1-1; the table's D gene call, TRBD1, was not cross checked with the DNA. TRBV21-1 is listed as a pseudogene. The CDR3 consists of 12 residues. CDR3 region: CASSGAWHEAFF. CDR3 in DNA: TGTGCCAGCAGCGGGGCCTGGCATGAAGCTTTCTTT.

The chain links TRBV6-5 to TRBJ2-2, with D possibly matching TRBD2 (5 bases). CDR3 size: 15 residues. V lost 2 bases to trimming and J lost 4 bases, with 11 bases between them. CDR1 is MNHEY, CDR2 SVGAGI, per germline. The CDR3 sequence is CASSYGRAGTGELFF. CDR3 DNA sequence: TGTGCCAGCAGTTACGGGCGGGCGGGCACCGGGGAGCTGTTTTTT.

The chain couples TRBV7-9 to TRBJ1-4; D is unresolved. The V end was cut by 5 bases, the J end by 5 bases, with 15 bases between. Per the germline V gene, CDR1 is SEHNR and CDR2 is FQNEAQ (reference sequence). This CDR3 contains 15 residues. CDR3 loop: CASSARTSPNEKLFF. The CDR3, as DNA: TGTGCCAGCAGCGCCCGGACTTCGCCGAATGAAAAACTGTTTTTT. The full variable domain, rest sourced from reference TRBV7-9 and TRBJ1-4, is DTGVSQNPRHKITKRGQNVTFRCDPISEHNRLYWYRQTLGQGPEFLTYFQNEAQLEKSRLLSDRFSAERPKGSFSTLEIQRTEQGDSAMYLCASSARTSPNEKLFFGSGTQLSVL.

V gene TRBV11-2 combines with J gene TRBJ2-1; 10 bases match TRBD2. V was clipped by 4 bases and J by 9 bases; unmatched bases: 3. Per the germline V gene, CDR1 is SGHAT and CDR2 is FQNNGV. The CDR3 loop spans 13 amino acids. CDR3 sequence (DNA): TGTGCCAGCAGCTCTGGGACTAGCGTTGAGCAGTTCTTC. This translates into CASSSGTSVEQFF.

The J gene is TRBJ1-2, the V gene TRBV5-4; D may be TRBD1 (6 bases). Germline V gene sequence: CDR1 SGHNT, CDR2 YYREEE (reference sequence). The CDR3 extends over 13 amino acids. V was pared by 0 bases and J by 8 bases, with 11 bases between. CDR3: CASSLGGGGGYTF. CDR3 nucleotides: TGTGCCAGCAGCTTGGGGGGGGGCGGCGGCTACACCTTC.

The chain has TRBV12-3 or TRBV12-4 and TRBJ1-5; D call uncertain. The CDR3 has 13 amino acids. Trimming removed 3 bases at V and 4 bases at J, with 7 bases between. CDR3 sequence reads: CASSFSLNQPQHF. The DNA of the CDR3 is TGTGCCAGCAGTTTTTCTCTTAATCAGCCCCAGCATTTT.

V is TRBV7-6 and J is TRBJ1-2; 10 bases are a match to TRBD1. Looked up from germline, CDR1 is SGHVS and CDR2 is FNYEAQ. With 4 bases clipped from V and 6 bases from J, the junction kept 17 bases outside the gene matches. The CDR3 totals 18 residues. CDR3: CASSSVPGQGFTRDGYTF. The CDR3 DNA follows: TGTGCCAGCAGCTCCGTCCCGGGACAGGGGTTTACTAGAGATGGCTACACCTTC.

The count of this clone is one. V usage is TRBV15 and J usage is TRBJ2-1, with a possible D match to TRBD2 (5 bases). There are 17 residues in the CDR3. Germline assignment: CDR1 LNHNV and CDR2 YYDKDF (reference sequence). V lost 1 base and J lost 4, with 17 bases in between. The CDR3 loop is CATSRGGGGLGYNEQFF. CDR3 sequence (DNA): TGTGCCACCAGCAGAGGCGGAGGCGGCCTGGGGTACAATGAGCAGTTCTTC.

This rearrangement joins TRBV11-3 to TRBJ2-1; 10 positions match TRBD2. V gave up 1 base and J gave up 7 bases; unmatched junction bases: 7. Germline assignment: CDR1 SGHNT and CDR2 YENEEA. The CDR3 consists of 16 residues. DNA of the CDR3: TGTGCCAGCAGCTTAGTAACCCGGACTAGCGGAAATGAGCAGTTCTTC. As protein: CASSLVTRTSGNEQFF. The full variable domain, in which reference TRBV11-3 and TRBJ2-1 provide the parts outside the CDR3, is EAGVVQSPRYKIIEKKQPVAFWCNPISGHNTLYWYLQNLGQGPELLIRYENEEAVDDSQLPKDRFSAERLKGVDSTLKIQPAELGDSAVYLCASSLVTRTSGNEQFFGPGTRLTVL.

The chain is built from TRBV6-1 and TRBJ2-4; weak D call: TRBD1 (6 bases). This CDR3 is 14 amino acids long. The ends were cut back, 2 bases at V and 2 bases at J, with 7 bases in the middle. The germline V gene encodes CDR1 MNHNS and CDR2 SASEGT. CDR3 residues: CASSEQGSKNIQYF. DNA of the CDR3: TGTGCCAGCAGTGAACAGGGGTCCAAAAACATTCAGTACTTC.

This clone was counted a few times. Sequence at one end of the junction differs from germline and may be a read error. This chain connects TRBV19 to TRBJ1-1, with no clear D. The CDR3 has 12 amino acids. Germline V CDR1 and CDR2: LNHDA, SQIVND (reference sequence). The CDR3 DNA is TGTGCCAGTGGTATTAGCGGCACTGAAGCTTTCTTT. Translated, it gives CASGISGTEAFF. Variable domain in full (rest from reference TRBV19 and TRBJ1-1): DGGITQSPKYLFRKEGQNVTLSCEQNLNHDAMYWYRQDPGQGLRLIYYSQIVNDFQKGDIAEGYSVSREKKESFPLTVTSAQKNPTAFYLCASGISGTEAFFGQGTRLTVV.

V usage is TRBV6-5 and J usage is TRBJ2-5, with D tentatively TRBD2 (5 bases). V lost 7 bases and J lost 4, with 13 bases in between. Per germline, CDR1 MNHEY and CDR2 SVGAGI. The length of the CDR3 is 13 residues. The CDR3 nucleotides read TGTGCCAGCATGACGGACTGGGGAGAGACCCAGTACTTC. Translating it yields CASMTDWGETQYF.

The chain recombines TRBV28 with TRBJ1-2, with D hard to call. Trimming took 5 bases from V and 6 from J, leaving 13 bases between them. Germline CDR1 and CDR2: MDHEN and SYDVKM. The CDR3 covers 13 residues. The CDR3 region has the DNA TGTGCCAGCAGTAGAGGTAGGCGGGATGGCTACACCTTC. It is translated as CASSRGRRDGYTF.

The CDR3 is CASSQKRPLTHYGYTF. Written as DNA, the CDR3 is TGTGCCAGCAGCCAGAAGAGGCCCCTGACGCACTATGGCTACACCTTC. The genes are TRBV3-1 (or the pseudogene TRBV3-2) and TRBJ1-2; unclear D gene. Germline CDR1 and CDR2: LGHDT and YNNKEL (reference sequence). The CDR3 is 16 residues long. V lost 3 bases, J lost 3 bases, and 17 bases lay in between.

This clone occurred once. This chain uses TRBV5-1 with TRBJ2-7, with D possibly TRBD1 on 6 matching bases. The CDR3 consists of 13 residues. Between the trimmed V and J ends, which lost 0 bases and 11 bases, there was a span of 15 bases. The germline V gene has CDR1 SGHRS and CDR2 YFSETQ. This CDR3 reads CASSLELQGSKYF. CDR3 DNA sequence: TGCGCCAGCAGCTTGGAATTACAGGGTTCAAAGTACTTC.

The gene calls are TRBV29-1 and TRBJ2-5, with 10 bases that match TRBD2. After removal of 4 bases from V and 5 bases from J, the junction contained 13 bases not matched to a gene. The CDR3 consists of 16 residues. Germline V lookup: CDR1 SQVTM, CDR2 ANQGSEA. The CDR3 region is CSVVSLAGVSVETQYF. DNA for the CDR3: TGCAGCGTTGTTTCCCTAGCGGGAGTAAGCGTGGAGACCCAGTACTTC. The full variable domain, in which reference TRBV29-1 and TRBJ2-5 provide the parts outside the CDR3, is SAVISQKPSRDICQRGTSLTIQCQVDSQVTMMFWYRQQPGQSLTLIATANQGSEATYESGFVIDKFPISRPNLTFSTLTVSNMSPEDSSIYLCSVVSLAGVSVETQYFGPGTRLLVL.

This rearrangement joins TRBV5-1 to TRBJ2-2; 12 bases align to TRBD2. The CDR3 contains 18 residues. The J segment lost 5 bases and the V segment lost 4 bases, leaving 12 bases of the junction unmatched. Germline V gives CDR1 SGHRS, CDR2 YFSETQ. In DNA form, the CDR3 reads TGCGCCAGCAGCCCAAGGACTAGCGGGATTAAGGGGACCGGGGAGCTGTTTTTT. Translation gives CASSPRTSGIKGTGELFF.

This clone showed up just once. This sequence joins TRBV11-2 and TRBJ1-1, with 7 bases that match TRBD1. Losses at the gene ends were 3 bases for V and 11 bases for J; bases not matched to a gene: 9. Per the germline V gene, CDR1 is SGHAT and CDR2 is FQNNGV. The CDR3 totals 13 residues. CDR3 sequence reads: CASSFDRARDAFF. In DNA form, the CDR3 reads TGTGCCAGCAGCTTCGACAGGGCCCGGGACGCTTTCTTT.

The sample holds one count of this clone. The chain carries TRBV5-1 and TRBJ2-1; possible D gene TRBD2, 6 bases. The V and J ends lost 7 bases and 0 bases respectively, with 20 bases between them. The CDR3 contains 17 residues. Germline V gene lookup returns CDR1 SGHRS and CDR2 YFSETQ. CDR3 in DNA: TGCGCCAGCGGGGGGAGAGCCTTTACTAGCTCCTACAATGAGCAGTTCTTC. Protein product: CASGGRAFTSSYNEQFF.

The chain has TRBV5-4 and TRBJ2-1, with 7 bases matching TRBD2. Germline CDR1 SGHNT, CDR2 YYREEE (reference sequence). The V segment lost 4 bases and the J segment 6 bases; nucleotides outside the gene matches: 10. This CDR3 spans 15 amino acids. CDR3 residues: CASSGGSLSSNEQFF. In DNA, the CDR3 is TGTGCCAGCAGCGGCGGGAGTCTTTCATCCAATGAGCAGTTCTTC.

This clone was seen a single time. The chain is built from TRBV6-5 and TRBJ1-2, with a weak D call TRBD1 (6 bases). Germline values: CDR1 MNHEY, CDR2 SVGAGI. The CDR3 has 12 residues. Trimming took off 7 bases at V and 8 bases at J, with 14 bases between the two ends. CDR3 loop: CASTNGGAGYTF. The CDR3 nucleotides read TGTGCCAGCACTAATGGGGGCGCAGGCTACACCTTC.